These 20 T cell receptor beta chains were all obtained from the same sample, sequenced in a study of cytomegalovirus exposure and HLA in healthy donors. The PCR was carried out with 60 Vbeta primers and 13 Jbeta primers. Only in-frame clones appear in the TCRdb table, and some are missing; sequencing was by immunoSEQ multiplex PCR. Recorded for this sample: some 31,000 clones. The source material was PBMCs. The source is a woman in her 40s in good health and CMV-seropositive.

This sequence joins TRBV28 and TRBJ2-7; TRBD2 agrees at 9 bases. Looked up from germline, CDR1 is MDHEN and CDR2 is SYDVKM. The CDR3 has 16 residues. Trimming cost V 5 bases and J 6 bases; bases outside gene matches: 14. The CDR3 DNA follows: TGTGCCAGCAGTCCCCTAACTCTAGCGGGATCTCGCGAGCAGTACTTC. Protein product: CASSPLTLAGSREQYF.

The genes are TRBV4-1 and TRBJ1-1; D call uncertain. The V end lost 0 bases, the J end lost 1 base, and 9 bases lay between the germline ends. CDR1 and CDR2 from the germline V gene are MGHRA and YSYEKL. This CDR3 spans 15 amino acids. The CDR3: CASSQEFPGNTEAFF. The CDR3 DNA follows: TGCGCCAGCAGCCAAGAATTTCCGGGGAACACTGAAGCTTTCTTT.

The rearrangement links TRBV4-1 to TRBJ1-2; D perhaps matches TRBD1 (6 bases). The germline V gene encodes CDR1 MGHRA and CDR2 YSYEKL. The CDR3 has 14 residues. V was pared by 4 bases and J by 4 bases, with 13 bases between. The CDR3 DNA sequence: TGCGCCAGCAGCCCCTCCGGGACACTCTATGGCTACACCTTC. This translates into CASSPSGTLYGYTF.

This sequence joins TRBV30 and TRBJ2-7; D perhaps matches TRBD2 (5 bases). Germline CDR1 is GTSNPN and CDR2 is SVGIG (reference sequence). Trimming removed 2 bases at V and 4 bases at J, with 12 bases between. CDR3 length: 13 residues. The CDR3 protein is CAWSMGTGYEQYF. The CDR3 nucleotides read TGTGCCTGGAGTATGGGTACGGGGTACGAGCAGTACTTC.

This sequence joins TRBV5-1 and TRBJ2-2; 10 bases align to TRBD2. Unmatched junction bases numbered 6, after V lost 4 bases and J lost 9 bases. This CDR3 has 14 amino acids. Per germline, CDR1 SGHRS and CDR2 YFSETQ. The CDR3 spells CASSAIAGGRELFF. DNA for the CDR3: TGCGCCAGCAGCGCCATAGCGGGAGGCCGGGAGCTGTTTTTT.

CDR3 sequence reads: CASSQDRRTTEAFF. The DNA for the CDR3 is TGCGCCAGCAGCCAAGACAGAAGAACGACTGAAGCTTTCTTT. The chain uses TRBV4-3 and TRBJ1-1; no clear D gene. V was cut by 0 bases and J by 5 bases, with 10 bases left in between. CDR3 length equals 14 residues. Germline CDR1 reads LGHNA; CDR2 reads YSLEER.

The V gene is TRBV4-3, the J gene TRBJ2-7, with a weak D call TRBD1 (6 bases). The CDR3 covers 16 residues. Germline loops: CDR1 LGHNA, CDR2 YSLEER. Trimming cost V 3 bases and J 3 bases, with 18 bases left between them. The CDR3 reads CASSQDYKTGHYEQYF. Here the CDR3 DNA reads TGCGCCAGCAGCCAGGATTATAAGACAGGCCACTACGAGCAGTACTTC.

The chain combines TRBV6-5 with TRBJ1-1; D gene uncertain. V lost 0 bases, J lost 1 base, and 12 bases lay in between. From germline, CDR1 is MNHEY and CDR2 SVGAGI. The CDR3 covers 16 residues. Here the CDR3 reads CASSYSIARQNTEAFF. CDR3 DNA: TGTGCCAGCAGTTACTCGATAGCAAGGCAGAACACTGAAGCTTTCTTT.

CDR3 sequence reads: CASSPGVLSGDTQYF. The CDR3 DNA reads as TGTGCCAGCAGTCCGGGAGTTCTTAGCGGGGATACGCAGTATTTT. The gene calls are TRBV7-2 and TRBJ2-3, with 7 bases matching TRBD2. J gave up 6 bases and V 6 bases, and 12 bases lay outside the gene matches. In germline, CDR1 is SGHTA, CDR2 FQGNSA. This CDR3 has 15 amino acids.

About this clone itself: The sample has other DNA sequences that encode this CDR3 too. The rearrangement uses TRBV15 and TRBJ2-7, with 10 bases aligning to TRBD1. The CDR3 is 14 amino acids. V gave up 3 bases and J gave up 5 bases; unmatched junction bases: 4. CDR1 and CDR2 (germline): LNHNV, YYDKDF (reference sequence). CDR3 amino acids: CATSRGDRGDEQYF. As DNA, the CDR3 is TGTGCCACCAGCAGGGGGGACAGGGGCGACGAGCAGTACTTC.

This chain connects TRBV18 to TRBJ1-2; D uncertain. CDR3 size: 13 residues. Germline V lookup: CDR1 KGHSH, CDR2 LQKENI. Deletions cut 3 bases from V and 4 bases from J, with 9 bases between. The CDR3 DNA reads TGTGCCAGCTCACCCGAGACACTCTATGGCTACACCTTC. Its translation is CASSPETLYGYTF. The full variable domain, with the rest looked up from reference TRBV18 and TRBJ1-2, is NAGVMQNPRHLVRRRGQEARLRCSPMKGHSHVYWYRQLPEEGLKFMVYLQKENIIDESGMPKERFSAEFPKEGPSILRIQQVVRGDSAAYFCASSPETLYGYTFGSGTRLTVV.

The CDR3 DNA reads as TGTGCCAGCAGCTTGGACGCGGGTAGCACAGATACGCAGTATTTT. This codes for CASSLDAGSTDTQYF. The chain carries TRBV5-4 and TRBJ2-3, with a tentative D call TRBD2 (5 bases). CDR1 is SGHNT, CDR2 YYREEE, per germline (reference sequence). Trimming left V 0 bases short and J 0 bases short, with 8 bases between. The CDR3 extends over 15 amino acids.

The J gene is TRBJ2-7, the V gene TRBV2; the D is unclear. The CDR3 covers 13 residues. Trimming took 3 bases from V and 6 from J, leaving 12 bases between them. Germline V gene lookup returns CDR1 SNHLY and CDR2 FYNNEI. The CDR3 DNA sequence: TGTGCCAGCAGTGATAAGACTCCCGTCGAGCAGTACTTC. As protein: CASSDKTPVEQYF.

This chain uses TRBV6-7 with TRBJ1-1; D is unresolved. TRBV6-7 is an ORF, with its function uncertain. V was shortened by 10 bases and J by 1 base, with 13 bases between the two germline ends. There are 13 residues in the CDR3. The CDR3 sequence is CATRPVTNTEAFF. Here the CDR3 DNA reads TGTGCCACTAGACCGGTAACGAACACTGAAGCTTTCTTT.

V is TRBV15 and J is TRBJ2-7; D is unresolved. Germline-derived CDR1 and CDR2 are LNHNV and YYDKDF (reference sequence). V lost 1 base, J lost 2 bases, and 9 bases lay in between. This CDR3 spans 14 amino acids. CDR3 amino acids: CATSRVSYPYEQYF. For the CDR3, the DNA is TGTGCCACCAGCAGAGTTAGCTACCCCTACGAGCAGTACTTC.

The rearrangement links TRBV6-5 to TRBJ2-1, with TRBD2 matching over 14 bases. The CDR3 sequence is 15 residues long. The V segment lost 5 bases and the J segment 7 bases; nucleotides outside the gene matches: 4. The germline gives CDR1 MNHEY, CDR2 SVGAGI. The chain's CDR3 is CASSPGLAGVNEQFF. The CDR3 nucleotides read TGTGCCAGCAGTCCGGGACTAGCGGGAGTGAATGAGCAGTTCTTC.

The CDR3: CASIRAGPGNEQFF. CDR3 sequence (DNA): TGTGCCAGCATAAGGGCGGGACCGGGCAATGAGCAGTTCTTC. The chain is built from TRBV2 and TRBJ2-1, with D possibly TRBD2 on 6 matching bases. CDR1 and CDR2 from the germline V gene are SNHLY and FYNNEI. The CDR3 covers 14 residues. Trimming left V 7 bases short and J 6 bases short, with 16 bases between. Full variable domain (outside the CDR3, taken from reference TRBV2 and TRBJ2-1): EPEVTQTPSHQVTQMGQEVILRCVPISNHLYFYWYRQILGQKVEFLVSFYNNEISEKSEIFDDQFSVERPDGSNFTLKIRSTKLEDSAMYFCASIRAGPGNEQFFGPGTRLTVL.

This chain connects TRBV6-1 to TRBJ1-5; weak D call: TRBD1 (5 bases). Trimming removed 2 bases at V and 4 bases at J, with 12 bases between. Per germline, CDR1 MNHNS and CDR2 SASEGT. The CDR3 is 15 amino acids. DNA for the CDR3: TGTGCCAGCAGTGAACTTTGGTCAGGGAATCAGCCCCAGCATTTT. Amino acids: CASSELWSGNQPQHF.

V is TRBV5-4 and J is TRBJ2-1; D remains unclear. Trimming took 0 bases from V and 6 from J, leaving 13 bases between them. Per the germline V gene, CDR1 is SGHNT and CDR2 is YYREEE (reference sequence). This CDR3 has 15 residues. The CDR3 loop reads CASSLESWAPNEQFF. The CDR3 nucleotides are TGTGCCAGCAGCTTGGAATCATGGGCTCCCAATGAGCAGTTCTTC.

J is TRBJ2-1 and V is TRBV5-1; weak D call: TRBD2 (6 bases). In germline, CDR1 is SGHRS, CDR2 YFSETQ. The CDR3 has 13 amino acids. V gave up 3 bases and J gave up 6 bases, with 10 bases separating them. The CDR3 region is CASSYLSGNEQFF. The CDR3 DNA follows: TGCGCCAGCAGCTACCTTAGCGGCAATGAGCAGTTCTTC.